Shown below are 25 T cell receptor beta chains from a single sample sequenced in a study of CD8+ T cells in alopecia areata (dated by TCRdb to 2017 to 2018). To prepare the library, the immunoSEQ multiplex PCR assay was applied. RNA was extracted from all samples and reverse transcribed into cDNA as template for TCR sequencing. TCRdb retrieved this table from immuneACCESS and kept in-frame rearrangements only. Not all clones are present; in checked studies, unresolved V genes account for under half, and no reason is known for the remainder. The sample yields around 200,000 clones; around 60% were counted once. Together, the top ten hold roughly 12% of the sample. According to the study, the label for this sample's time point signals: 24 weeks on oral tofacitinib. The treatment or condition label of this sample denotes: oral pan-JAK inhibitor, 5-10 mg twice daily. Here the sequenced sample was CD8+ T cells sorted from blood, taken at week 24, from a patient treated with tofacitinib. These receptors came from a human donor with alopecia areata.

The CDR3 spells CASGPGPFEQYF. CDR3 bases: TGTGCTAGTGGTCCCGGACCCTTCGAGCAGTACTTC. The chain has TRBV12-5 and TRBJ2-7; no definite D call. Trimming shortened V by 5 bases and J by 6 bases, and 11 bases separated the two germline ends. From germline, CDR1 is LGHNT and CDR2 FRNRAP. The CDR3 contains 12 residues.

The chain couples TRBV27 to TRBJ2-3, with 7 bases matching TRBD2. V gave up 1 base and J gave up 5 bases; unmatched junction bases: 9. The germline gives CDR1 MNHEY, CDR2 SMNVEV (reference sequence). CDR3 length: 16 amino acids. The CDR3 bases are TGTGCCAGCAGTTTATTGGCGGGGGTGCTTGGAGATACGCAGTATTTT. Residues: CASSLLAGVLGDTQYF.

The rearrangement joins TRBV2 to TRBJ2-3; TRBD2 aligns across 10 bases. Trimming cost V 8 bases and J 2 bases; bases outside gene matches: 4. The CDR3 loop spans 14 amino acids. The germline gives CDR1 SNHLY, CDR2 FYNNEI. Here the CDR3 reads CASLGLADTDTQYF. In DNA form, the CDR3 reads TGTGCCAGCTTAGGACTAGCGGACACAGATACGCAGTATTTT.

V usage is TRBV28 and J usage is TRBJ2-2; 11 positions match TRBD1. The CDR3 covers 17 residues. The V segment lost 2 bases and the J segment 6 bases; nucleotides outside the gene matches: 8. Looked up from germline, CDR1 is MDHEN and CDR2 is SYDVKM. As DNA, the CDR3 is TGTGCCAGCAGTTTACGTGAGGGACAGGGGGAGGCCGGGGAGCTGTTTTTT. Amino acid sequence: CASSLREGQGEAGELFF.

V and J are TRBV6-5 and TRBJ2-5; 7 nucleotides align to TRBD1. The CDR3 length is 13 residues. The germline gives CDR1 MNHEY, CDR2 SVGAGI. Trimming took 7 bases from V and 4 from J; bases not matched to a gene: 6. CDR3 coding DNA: TGTGCCAGCACCGGGACAGTCAGAGAGACCCAGTACTTC. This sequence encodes CASTGTVRETQYF.

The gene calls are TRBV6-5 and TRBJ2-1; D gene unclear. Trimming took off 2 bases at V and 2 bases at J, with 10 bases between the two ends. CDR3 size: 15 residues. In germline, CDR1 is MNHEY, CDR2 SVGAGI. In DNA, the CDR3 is TGTGCCAGCAGTTACCGGTTAGACCCCTACAATGAGCAGTTCTTC. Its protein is CASSYRLDPYNEQFF.

The CDR3 nucleotides read TGCGCCAGCAGCCGCACTGACAGGGGTGATGAGCAGTACTTC. Translating it yields CASSRTDRGDEQYF. The chain has TRBV5-1 and TRBJ2-7, with 8 bases identical to TRBD1. The V gene end was trimmed by 4 bases and the J gene end by 7 bases; junction bases not matched to a gene: 10. The germline gives CDR1 SGHRS, CDR2 YFSETQ. This CDR3 is built from 14 residues.

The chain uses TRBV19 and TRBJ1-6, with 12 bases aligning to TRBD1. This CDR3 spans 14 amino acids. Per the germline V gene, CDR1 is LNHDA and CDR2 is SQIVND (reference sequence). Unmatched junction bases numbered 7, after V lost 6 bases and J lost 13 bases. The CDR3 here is CASSSGTGGFPLHF. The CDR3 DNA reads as TGTGCCAGTAGCTCCGGGACAGGGGGCTTTCCCCTCCACTTT.

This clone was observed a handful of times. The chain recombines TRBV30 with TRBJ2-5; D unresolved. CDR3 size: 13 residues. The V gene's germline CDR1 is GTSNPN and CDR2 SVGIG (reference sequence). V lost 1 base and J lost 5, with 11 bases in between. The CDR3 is CAWSASRPETQYF. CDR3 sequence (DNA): TGTGCCTGGAGTGCATCTCGGCCGGAGACCCAGTACTTC. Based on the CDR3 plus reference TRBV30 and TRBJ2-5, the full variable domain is SQTIHQWPATLVQPVGSPLSLECTVEGTSNPNLYWYRQAAGRGLQLLFYSVGIGQISSEVPQNLSASRPQDRQFILSSKKLLLSDSGFYLCAWSASRPETQYFGPGTRLLVL.

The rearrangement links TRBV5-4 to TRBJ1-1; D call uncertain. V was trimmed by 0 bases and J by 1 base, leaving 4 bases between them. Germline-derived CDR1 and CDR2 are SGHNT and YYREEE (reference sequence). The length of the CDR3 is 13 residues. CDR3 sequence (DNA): TGTGCCAGCAGCTTGGGGACGAACACTGAAGCTTTCTTT. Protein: CASSLGTNTEAFF.

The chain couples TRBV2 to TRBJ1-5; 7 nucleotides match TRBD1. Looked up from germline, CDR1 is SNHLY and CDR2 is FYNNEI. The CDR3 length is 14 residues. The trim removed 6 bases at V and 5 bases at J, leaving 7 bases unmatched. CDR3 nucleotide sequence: TGTGCCAGCAGCGAGGGACAGTTCTATCAGCCCCAGCATTTT. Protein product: CASSEGQFYQPQHF. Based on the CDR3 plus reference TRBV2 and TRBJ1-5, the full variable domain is EPEVTQTPSHQVTQMGQEVILRCVPISNHLYFYWYRQILGQKVEFLVSFYNNEISEKSEIFDDQFSVERPDGSNFTLKIRSTKLEDSAMYFCASSEGQFYQPQHFGDGTRLSIL.

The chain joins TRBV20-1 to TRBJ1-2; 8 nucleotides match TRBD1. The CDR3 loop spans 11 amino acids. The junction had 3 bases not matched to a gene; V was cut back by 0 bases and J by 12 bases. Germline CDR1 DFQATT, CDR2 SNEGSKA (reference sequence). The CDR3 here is CSARDWGQDTF. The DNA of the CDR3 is TGCAGTGCTAGAGATTGGGGACAGGACACCTTC.

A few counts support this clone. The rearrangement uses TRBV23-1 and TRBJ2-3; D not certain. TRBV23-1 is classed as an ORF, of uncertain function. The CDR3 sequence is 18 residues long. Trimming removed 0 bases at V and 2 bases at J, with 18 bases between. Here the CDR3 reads CASSQSVPTSPATDTQYF. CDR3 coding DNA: TGCGCCAGCAGTCAATCGGTCCCAACGTCCCCCGCCACAGATACGCAGTATTTT.

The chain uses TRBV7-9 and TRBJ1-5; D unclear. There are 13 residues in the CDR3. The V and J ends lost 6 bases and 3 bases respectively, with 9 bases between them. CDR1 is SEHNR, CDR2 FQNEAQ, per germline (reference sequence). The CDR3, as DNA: TGTGCCAGCAGAGGTGGAAACAATCAGCCCCAGCATTTT. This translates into CASRGGNNQPQHF.

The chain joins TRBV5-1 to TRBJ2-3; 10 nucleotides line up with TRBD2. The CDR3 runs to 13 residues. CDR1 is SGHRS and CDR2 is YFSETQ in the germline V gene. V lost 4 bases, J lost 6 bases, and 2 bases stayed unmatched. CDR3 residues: CASSISGGDTQYF. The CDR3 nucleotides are TGCGCCAGCAGCATTAGCGGGGGGGATACGCAGTATTTT.

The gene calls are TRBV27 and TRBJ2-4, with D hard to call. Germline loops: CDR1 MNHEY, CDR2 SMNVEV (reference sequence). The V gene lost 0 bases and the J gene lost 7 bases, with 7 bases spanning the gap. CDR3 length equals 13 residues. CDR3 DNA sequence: TGTGCCAGCAGTTTATCATTCTCGAACATTCAGTACTTC. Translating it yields CASSLSFSNIQYF.

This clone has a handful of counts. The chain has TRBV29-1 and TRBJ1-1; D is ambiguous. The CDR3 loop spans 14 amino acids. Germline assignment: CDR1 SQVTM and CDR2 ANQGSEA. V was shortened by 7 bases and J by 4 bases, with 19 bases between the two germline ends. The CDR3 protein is CSAEGRGSGTEAFF. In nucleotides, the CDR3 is TGCAGCGCCGAAGGTAGAGGGTCCGGCACTGAAGCTTTCTTT. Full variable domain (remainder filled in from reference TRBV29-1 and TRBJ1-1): SAVISQKPSRDICQRGTSLTIQCQVDSQVTMMFWYRQQPGQSLTLIATANQGSEATYESGFVIDKFPISRPNLTFSTLTVSNMSPEDSSIYLCSAEGRGSGTEAFFGQGTRLTVV.

CDR3 coding DNA: TGTGCCTGGATCCCTTCTGGGGCCTACGAGCAGTACTTC. Amino acids: CAWIPSGAYEQYF. The genes are TRBV30 and TRBJ2-7, with D uncertain. Germline V gives CDR1 GTSNPN, CDR2 SVGIG (reference sequence). V lost 4 bases, J lost 2 bases, and 12 bases lay in between. The CDR3 is 13 residues long.

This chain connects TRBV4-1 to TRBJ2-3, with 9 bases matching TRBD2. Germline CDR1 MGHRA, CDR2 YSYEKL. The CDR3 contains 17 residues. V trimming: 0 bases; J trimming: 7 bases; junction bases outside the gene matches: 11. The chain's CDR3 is CASSQEDGAGGRYTQYF. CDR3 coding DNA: TGCGCCAGCAGCCAAGAGGACGGGGCGGGGGGGCGATATACGCAGTATTTT.

The CDR3 loop is CASSLSGATDRDGYTF. CDR3 nucleotide sequence: TGCGCCAGCAGCCTTTCTGGGGCTACCGACAGGGATGGCTACACCTTC. This sequence joins TRBV5-1 and TRBJ1-2; 7 nucleotides agree with TRBD1. Germline CDR1 reads SGHRS; CDR2 reads YFSETQ. Losses at the gene ends were 4 bases for V and 6 bases for J; bases not matched to a gene: 15. The CDR3 extends over 16 amino acids.

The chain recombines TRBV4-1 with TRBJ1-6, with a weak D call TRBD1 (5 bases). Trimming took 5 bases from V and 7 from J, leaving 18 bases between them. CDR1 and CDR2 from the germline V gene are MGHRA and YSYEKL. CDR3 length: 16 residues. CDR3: CASSAAPQGLNSPLHF. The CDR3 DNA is TGCGCCAGCAGCGCAGCTCCGCAGGGACTAAATTCACCCCTCCACTTT.

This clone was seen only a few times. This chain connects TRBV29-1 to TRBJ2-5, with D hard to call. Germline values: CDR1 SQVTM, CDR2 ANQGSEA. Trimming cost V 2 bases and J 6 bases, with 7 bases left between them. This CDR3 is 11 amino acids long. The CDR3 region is CSVERRKTQYF. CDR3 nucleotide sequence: TGCAGCGTTGAACGTCGGAAGACCCAGTACTTC.

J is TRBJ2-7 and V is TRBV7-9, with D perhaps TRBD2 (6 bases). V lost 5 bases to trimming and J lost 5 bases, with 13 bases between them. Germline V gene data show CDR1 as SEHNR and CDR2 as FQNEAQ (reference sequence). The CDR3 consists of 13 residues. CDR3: CASSPGPGDEQYF. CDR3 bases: TGTGCCAGCAGCCCAGGCCCGGGGGACGAGCAGTACTTC.

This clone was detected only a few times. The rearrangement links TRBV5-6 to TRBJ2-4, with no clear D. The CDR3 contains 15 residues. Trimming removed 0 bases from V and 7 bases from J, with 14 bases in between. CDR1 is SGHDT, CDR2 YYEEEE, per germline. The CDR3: CASSLVSVGSNIQYF. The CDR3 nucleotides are TGTGCCAGCAGCTTGGTTTCAGTAGGGTCCAACATTCAGTACTTC.

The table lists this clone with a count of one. CDR3 bases: TGTGCCTGGAGTGACGGGCCAGTGAATTCACCCCTCCACTTT. Amino acid sequence: CAWSDGPVNSPLHF. This chain connects TRBV30 to TRBJ1-6; no clear D. This CDR3 is 14 amino acids long. V was cut by 1 base and J by 7 bases, with 11 bases left in between. Germline CDR1 GTSNPN, CDR2 SVGIG (reference sequence). The full variable domain, in which reference TRBV30 and TRBJ1-6 provide the parts outside the CDR3, is SQTIHQWPATLVQPVGSPLSLECTVEGTSNPNLYWYRQAAGRGLQLLFYSVGIGQISSEVPQNLSASRPQDRQFILSSKKLLLSDSGFYLCAWSDGPVNSPLHFGNGTRLTVT.